This is a list of T cell receptor beta chains from one sample in a study of control samples from healthy donors and cancer patients. Repertoires were generated with immunoSEQ multiplex PCR, while TCRdb's copy carries only in-frame clones and drops some. The profile shows about 130,000 clones, roughly 87% of them singletons. The sample taken for sequencing was blood. These receptors were obtained from a man between 18 and 35 years old in good health. The CDR3 runs from the conserved cysteine through the conserved F or W. D genes are given only for firm matches. Size values are once, few and many counts, or a class for expanded clones, and some rows have none.

TRBV6-5,TRBJ2-3,-,-,CASSLTRPTTDTQYF,TGTGCCAGCAGTCTGACTAGACCTACCACAGATACGCAGTATTTT
TRBV3-1/TRBV3-2,TRBJ1-1,-,-,CASSLRRLNTEAFF,TGTGCCAGCAGCCTCCGTCGGTTGAACACTGAAGCTTTCTTT
TRBV9,TRBJ1-2,-,-,CASTQNQGLGGYTF,TGTGCCAGCACTCAAAACCAGGGGTTAGGGGGCTACACCTTC
TRBV28,TRBJ1-2,once,-,CASIGVPGNFYGYTF,TGTGCCAGCATTGGGGTCCCGGGGAATTTCTATGGCTACACCTTC
TRBV9,TRBJ2-2,-,TRBD2,CATSAGGPDTGELFF,TGTGCTACTTCAGCGGGAGGGCCGGACACCGGGGAGCTGTTTTTT
TRBV6-1,TRBJ2-5,few,TRBD1,CASSDRQGTQYF,TGTGCCAGCAGTGACAGACAGGGGACCCAGTACTTC
TRBV29-1,TRBJ2-7,-,TRBD2,CSGHLREGRTSYEQYF,TGCAGCGGACACTTGCGGGAGGGCCGGACGTCCTACGAGCAGTACTTC
TRBV6-5,TRBJ2-7,-,-,CASSYSTGPSYEQYF,TGTGCCAGCAGTTACTCAACAGGGCCCTCCTACGAGCAGTACTTC
TRBV5-6,TRBJ2-7,-,-,CASSLASTGYEQYF,TGTGCCAGCAGCTTGGCCTCCACGGGTTACGAGCAGTACTTC
TRBV6-4,TRBJ1-5,-,TRBD1,CASSKTGDSNQPQHF,TGTGCCAGCAGTAAAACAGGGGATAGCAATCAGCCCCAGCATTTT
TRBV28,TRBJ1-5,-,-,CASKTGSANQPQHF,TGTGCCAGCAAAACCGGAAGTGCTAATCAGCCCCAGCATTTT
TRBV7-9,TRBJ2-3,-,-,CASSPWFLGSGNTDTQYF,TGTGCCAGCAGCCCCTGGTTTTTGGGTAGCGGCAACACAGATACGCAGTATTTT
TRBV9,TRBJ1-4,-,-,CASSPDIATNEKLFF,TGTGCCAGCAGCCCGGACATAGCAACTAATGAAAAACTGTTTTTT
TRBV30,TRBJ1-2,-,-,CAWAGGGHYGYTF,TGTGCCTGGGCAGGAGGGGGGCACTATGGCTACACCTTC
TRBV6-4,TRBJ2-3,-,-,CASSESGASTDTQYF,TGTGCCAGCAGTGAATCGGGGGCTAGCACAGATACGCAGTATTTT
TRBV5-1,TRBJ1-2,once,TRBD1,CASSFTGQGGDGYTF,TGCGCCAGCAGCTTTACGGGACAGGGTGGGGATGGCTACACCTTC
TRBV6-2/TRBV6-3,TRBJ2-3,-,-,CASSTITDTQYF,TGTGCCAGCAGCACTATAACAGATACGCAGTATTTT
TRBV16,TRBJ1-1,-,-,CASSRTGQLNTEAFF,TGTGCCAGCAGCCGGACCGGACAGCTGAACACTGAAGCTTTCTTT
TRBV24-1,TRBJ2-1,many,-,CATSDTFAESSYNEQFF,TGTGCCACCAGTGATACTTTTGCTGAGAGCTCCTACAATGAGCAGTTCTTC
TRBV20-1,TRBJ2-5,-,-,CSASSAEDASNQETQYF,TGCAGTGCTAGTTCCGCTGAGGACGCGTCTAATCAAGAGACCCAGTACTTC
TRBV24-1,TRBJ1-5,-,-,CATSDNPTAASNQPQHF,TGTGCCACCAGTGATAACCCGACAGCTGCAAGCAATCAGCCCCAGCATTTT
TRBV28,TRBJ2-5,-,-,CASSFLSGEETQYF,TGTGCCAGCAGTTTTCTTTCGGGGGAAGAGACCCAGTACTTC
TRBV30,TRBJ2-3,-,TRBD2,CAWSDPLARETTQYF,TGTGCCTGGAGTGATCCCCTAGCGCGGGAGACCACGCAGTATTTT
TRBV21-1,TRBJ1-5,few,-,CASSCSRNQPPQHF,TGTGCCAGCAGCTGCAGCAGAAACCAGCCGCCCCAGCATTTT
TRBV5-1,TRBJ2-7,-,-,CASSLFDEQYF,TGCGCCAGCAGCTTGTTTGACGAGCAGTACTTC
TRBV28,TRBJ1-2,few,TRBD1,CATFRDSHYGYTF,TGTGCCACCTTTCGGGACAGCCACTATGGCTACACCTTC
TRBV3-1/TRBV3-2,TRBJ2-7,-,TRBD1,CASSRSTGVYEQYF,TGTGCCAGCAGCCGGAGCACAGGGGTCTACGAGCAGTACTTC
TRBV30,TRBJ2-1,once,TRBD2,CAWRTSGSYNEQFF,TGTGCCTGGAGGACTAGCGGCTCCTACAATGAGCAGTTCTTC
TRBV30,TRBJ2-7,-,-,CACLNNGGLGEQYF,TGTGCCTGTCTTAACAATGGGGGTCTGGGCGAGCAGTACTTC
TRBV3-1/TRBV3-2,TRBJ2-2,once,-,CASSIREGRTGELFF,TGTGCCAGCAGCATTCGAGAGGGTAGGACCGGGGAGCTGTTTTTT
TRBV16,TRBJ1-5,-,-,CASSQSGMGNQPQHF,TGTGCCAGCAGCCAATCAGGAATGGGGAATCAGCCCCAGCATTTT
TRBV5-1,TRBJ1-1,-,TRBD1,CASSLGQGPLNTEAFF,TGCGCCAGCAGTCTGGGACAGGGTCCTTTGAACACTGAAGCTTTCTTT